The 12 T cell receptor beta chains presented below share a single source sample, sequenced in a study of blood T cell repertoires in COVID-19. Assay: immunoSEQ multiplex PCR; the TCRdb copy retains only in-frame clones and omits some. The sample has approximately 210,000 clones; around 81% are singletons. Sequencing was carried out using peripheral blood. These receptor sequences come from a man aged 55 to 70 with COVID-19, enrolled during active disease.

V usage is TRBV7-2 and J usage is TRBJ1-5; D not resolved. This CDR3 has 13 residues. The V end was cut by 1 base, the J end by 3 bases, with 4 bases between. Germline CDR1 is SGHTA and CDR2 is FQGNSA. CDR3 DNA sequence: TGTGCCAGCAGCTTAGACTACAATCAGCCCCAGCATTTT. It yields the protein CASSLDYNQPQHF.

The chain combines TRBV3-1 (or the pseudogene TRBV3-2) with TRBJ2-1; 14 nucleotides match TRBD2. The CDR3 sequence is 15 residues long. Trimming cost V 4 bases and J 7 bases; bases outside gene matches: 3. Germline V lookup: CDR1 LGHDT, CDR2 YNNKEL (reference sequence). CDR3 residues: CASSPGLAGDNEQFF. CDR3 nucleotides: TGTGCCAGCAGCCCGGGACTAGCGGGAGATAATGAGCAGTTCTTC.

The chain uses TRBV6-5 and TRBJ1-2; 7 bases map to TRBD1. This CDR3 region has 14 residues. V gave up 4 bases and J gave up 8 bases; unmatched junction bases: 10. Germline V gene sequence: CDR1 MNHEY, CDR2 SVGAGI. This chain's CDR3 is CASSSDRALRGYTF. CDR3 in DNA: TGTGCCAGCAGTTCCGACAGGGCCCTAAGAGGCTACACCTTC.

The table lists this clone with a few counts. The V and J genes are TRBV5-1 and TRBJ2-1, with TRBD1 identical over 10 bases. The CDR3 is 15 amino acids. V lost 4 bases, J lost 7 bases, and 8 bases stayed unmatched. Germline V gene lookup returns CDR1 SGHRS and CDR2 YFSETQ. The CDR3 nucleotides are TGCGCCAGCAGCCCGACAGGGGGCGCGTGGAATGAGCAGTTCTTC. This encodes CASSPTGGAWNEQFF.

CDR3 DNA sequence: TGTGCCAGCACTCGGGGTAACTATGGCTACACCTTC. It codes for CASTRGNYGYTF. The rearrangement uses TRBV2 and TRBJ1-2; D is ambiguous. V lost 7 bases and J lost 1, with 7 bases in between. The germline V gene encodes CDR1 SNHLY and CDR2 FYNNEI. The CDR3 extends over 12 amino acids.

This chain joins TRBV19 and TRBJ2-1; TRBD1 aligns across 8 bases. Germline V CDR1 and CDR2: LNHDA, SQIVND (reference sequence). J was trimmed by 4 bases and V by 9 bases; bases with no gene match: 11. The CDR3 length is 15 residues. CDR3 protein: CASTPRDRLYNEQFF. The DNA for the CDR3 is TGTGCCAGCACGCCCCGGGACAGGCTTTACAATGAGCAGTTCTTC. The full variable domain, with the rest looked up from reference TRBV19 and TRBJ2-1, is DGGITQSPKYLFRKEGQNVTLSCEQNLNHDAMYWYRQDPGQGLRLIYYSQIVNDFQKGDIAEGYSVSREKKESFPLTVTSAQKNPTAFYLCASTPRDRLYNEQFFGPGTRLTVL.

The CDR3 is CASSMDTGYGYTF. The CDR3 DNA sequence: TGTGCCAGCAGTATGGACACTGGATATGGCTACACCTTC. The chain recombines TRBV6-2 or TRBV6-3 with TRBJ1-2; D might be TRBD1 (5 bases). Looked up from germline, CDR1 is MNHEY and CDR2 is SVGEGT. The V end was cut by 5 bases, the J end by 5 bases, with 12 bases between. CDR3 length equals 13 residues.

The rearrangement joins TRBV18 to TRBJ1-4; 9 positions match TRBD1. Per germline, CDR1 KGHSH and CDR2 LQKENI. This CDR3 has 16 amino acids. After removal of 2 bases from V and 8 bases from J, the junction contained 9 bases not matched to a gene. The CDR3 nucleotides read TGTGCCAGCTCACCAACCGGGACAGGGCTTGGGGAAAAACTGTTTTTT. Its protein product is CASSPTGTGLGEKLFF.

The chain links TRBV3-1 (or the pseudogene TRBV3-2) to TRBJ1-3; 8 bases are a match to TRBD1. This CDR3 is 13 amino acids long. Germline trimming cut 1 base from V and 7 bases from J; bases unmatched to any gene: 0. CDR1 LGHDT and CDR2 YNNKEL come from the germline V gene (reference sequence). The CDR3 region is CASSQGDRNTIYF. The CDR3 bases are TGTGCCAGCAGCCAAGGGGACAGGAACACCATATATTTT.

This chain joins TRBV19 and TRBJ2-4; 7 nucleotides match TRBD2. V was clipped by 11 bases and J by 0 bases; unmatched bases: 10. The CDR3 totals 15 residues. Germline CDR1 is LNHDA and CDR2 is SQIVND (reference sequence). The chain's CDR3 is CAAGESTIAKNIQYF. DNA of the CDR3: TGTGCCGCGGGGGAATCGACAATAGCCAAAAACATTCAGTACTTC.

V gene TRBV28 combines with J gene TRBJ1-1, with D possibly being TRBD1 (6 bases). Germline CDR1 reads MDHEN; CDR2 reads SYDVKM. Deletions cut 5 bases from V and 11 bases from J, with 15 bases between. The CDR3 sequence is 12 residues long. The CDR3 loop is CASSAPRGEAFF. In DNA, the CDR3 is TGTGCCAGCAGTGCCCCCAGGGGTGAGGCTTTCTTT.

The chain uses TRBV28 and TRBJ2-7; 9 bases are a match to TRBD1. The ends lost 5 bases at V and 5 bases at J; junction bases unmatched: 7. CDR1 is MDHEN, CDR2 SYDVKM, per germline. The CDR3 spans 14 residues. CDR3 sequence reads: CASSLTGGWDEQYF. The CDR3 bases are TGTGCCAGCAGTCTGACAGGGGGATGGGACGAGCAGTACTTC.